The source of this T cell receptor (beta chain) is a study of cytomegalovirus exposure and HLA in healthy donors. Study as a whole: Samples from HLA-typed donors yielded approximately 80 million unique TCRs in an early data release. Whole-study findings and limits: Later on, a genetic analysis was performed. It linked a missense variant in DCLRE1C with V- and J-gene trimming of TCR beta.

With respect to this clone: The antigen is unknown.

PCR used 60 Vbeta primers and 13 Jbeta primers. The protocol was immunoSEQ multiplex PCR, while the TCRdb copy is restricted to in-frame clones and leaves out a portion. In the table there are 180,000 or so clones, around 62% of which are singletons. J lost 3 bases, V lost 0 bases, and 19 bases had no gene match. The CDR3 is made up of 21 amino acids. The germline CDR1 and CDR2 sequences are SGHTA and FQGNSA. The sequenced material came from PBMCs. This clonotype was sampled from a man in his forties in good health and CMV-seronegative. The chain links TRBV7-2 to TRBJ1-4; 7 bases map to TRBD1. Here the CDR3 reads CASSLAQYGGQSSSPNEKLFF. The CDR3, as DNA: TGTGCCAGCAGCTTAGCGCAGTATGGGGGACAGAGCTCATCACCTAATGAAAAACTGTTTTTT. The full variable domain, rest sourced from reference TRBV7-2 and TRBJ1-4, is GAGVSQSPSNKVTEKGKDVELRCDPISGHTALYWYRQSLGQGLEFLIYFQGNSAPDKSGLPSDRFSAERTGGSVSTLTIQRTQQEDSAVYLCASSLAQYGGQSSSPNEKLFFGSGTQLSVL.